Below are 28 T cell receptor beta chains sequenced from a single sample in a study. Tregs were sorted as CD4+CD25+CD127-/low cells. TCRdb processed the 5' RACE reads anew with MiXCR; each CDR3 protein has one entry. The data show roughly 45,000 distinct CDR3 sequences, with 20% to 25% seen just once and 3.5% to 4.5% held by the top ten. Material: Tregs sorted from a lymph node. Receptor source: a female donor with breast cancer.

V is TRBV3-1 and J is TRBJ2-1; 9 nucleotides agree with TRBD2. Per germline, CDR1 LGHDT and CDR2 YNNKEL (reference sequence). The trim removed 5 bases at V and 9 bases at J, leaving 11 bases unmatched. The CDR3 length is 15 residues. The chain's CDR3 is CASSSALAGFGEQFF. The DNA of the CDR3 is TGTGCCAGCAGCTCCGCGCTAGCGGGATTTGGTGAGCAGTTCTTC.

A note on this clonotype: A much larger clonotype is one base distant, so this may be a read error. This is likely a read error, given that the CDR3 carries no conserved phenylalanine or tryptophan at its end. V and J are TRBV20-1 and TRBJ2-7; D might be TRBD1 (6 bases). The CDR3 is 15 residues long. Germline CDR1 reads DFQATT; CDR2 reads SNEGSKA (reference sequence). V was trimmed by 3 bases and J by 3 bases, leaving 18 bases between them. CDR3 residues: CSARSSGGRYYEQYI. CDR3 in DNA: TGCAGTGCTAGGTCCTCTGGGGGCAGATACTACGAGCAGTACATC.

By share, this clonotype counts as medium-sized. This rearrangement joins TRBV5-1 to TRBJ2-3; TRBD2 might be the D (5 bases). Germline V lookup: CDR1 SGHRS, CDR2 YFSETQ. This CDR3 comprises 13 residues. Trimming left V 3 bases short and J 0 bases short, with 5 bases between. CDR3 bases: TGCGCCAGCAGCTGGACTAGCACAGATACGCAGTATTTT. Its translation: CASSWTSTDTQYF.

This clonotype has at least ten counts. The chain couples TRBV27 to TRBJ1-4; D may be TRBD1 (5 bases). The CDR3 has 15 residues. V lost 6 bases and J lost 7, with 18 bases in between. Germline assignment: CDR1 MNHEY and CDR2 SMNVEV (reference sequence). CDR3 region: CASSPPAGRGEKLFF. Written as DNA, the CDR3 is TGTGCCAGCAGCCCCCCGGCAGGGAGGGGTGAAAAACTGTTTTTT.

The chain recombines TRBV27 with TRBJ1-2, with TRBD1 identical over 10 bases. Germline V gene lookup returns CDR1 MNHEY and CDR2 SMNVEV (reference sequence). V trimming: 4 bases; J trimming: 6 bases; junction bases outside the gene matches: 5. The CDR3 has 14 amino acids. Written as DNA, the CDR3 is TGTGCCAGCAGTTCGCCGGGACAGGGGAATGGCTACACCTTC. This translates into CASSSPGQGNGYTF.

The chain uses TRBV20-1 and TRBJ2-7; TRBD1 matches at 7 bases. This CDR3 contains 16 residues. Unmatched junction bases numbered 10, after V lost 0 bases and J lost 2 bases. Per germline, CDR1 DFQATT and CDR2 SNEGSKA (reference sequence). The CDR3 here is CSARDPRQGPPYEQYF. The CDR3 bases are TGCAGTGCTAGAGATCCGCGACAGGGCCCCCCCTACGAGCAGTACTTC.

This clonotype was seen a handful of times. The rearrangement joins TRBV4-2 to TRBJ2-7; perhaps TRBD1 as D (5 bases). Germline V lookup: CDR1 LGHNA, CDR2 YNFKEQ. The CDR3 length is 18 residues. Trimming removed 4 bases at V and 2 bases at J, with 24 bases between. Here the CDR3 reads CASSPPPWGPHRPYEQYF. The CDR3 DNA is TGTGCCAGCAGCCCTCCCCCATGGGGCCCCCACAGGCCCTACGAGCAGTACTTC.

At least ten counts were recorded for this clonotype. The chain has TRBV6-5 and TRBJ2-7; D perhaps matches TRBD2 (5 bases). CDR1 is MNHEY and CDR2 is SVGAGI in the germline V gene. The V end was cut by 4 bases, the J end by 0 bases, with 10 bases between. The length of the CDR3 is 14 residues. The CDR3 bases are TGTGCCAGCAGTTGGACTGGCGGCTCCTACGAGCAGTACTTC. Protein: CASSWTGGSYEQYF.

This clonotype came up many times. The chain carries TRBV4-1 and TRBJ1-1; D gene unclear. CDR3 size: 13 residues. CDR1 is MGHRA, CDR2 YSYEKL, per germline. The ends were cut back, 0 bases at V and 3 bases at J, with 5 bases in the middle. As DNA, the CDR3 is TGCGCCAGCAGCCAAGATCTGTACACTGAAGCTTTCTTT. Its translation is CASSQDLYTEAFF.

This clonotype showed up just a few times. The rearrangement links TRBV12-3 or TRBV12-4 to TRBJ2-6; TRBD1 is a possible D gene (6 bases). Trimming removed 4 bases from V and 0 bases from J, with 13 bases in between. This CDR3 has 17 residues. CDR3 nucleotide sequence: TGTGCCAGCAGTTCGGACAGAGCCAGCTCTGGGGCCAACGTCCTGACTTTC. Protein sequence: CASSSDRASSGANVLTF.

This clonotype has more than one count but fewer than ten. The rearrangement joins TRBV12-3 or TRBV12-4 to TRBJ2-7; D is undetermined. Deletions cut 1 base from V and 3 bases from J, with 13 bases between. This CDR3 has 15 residues. The CDR3 is CASSLGATADYEQYF. The CDR3 bases are TGTGCCAGCAGTTTAGGCGCGACGGCTGACTACGAGCAGTACTTC.

This clonotype has more than one count but fewer than ten. The chain carries TRBV5-1 and TRBJ1-4; D not resolved. Trimming cost V 3 bases and J 7 bases, with 13 bases left between them. This CDR3 is 14 amino acids long. Germline V gene data show CDR1 as SGHRS and CDR2 as YFSETQ. CDR3 region: CASSWAPGSEKLFF. CDR3 nucleotides: TGCGCCAGCAGCTGGGCCCCTGGAAGTGAAAAACTGTTTTTT.

This clonotype was detected ten times or more. This sequence joins TRBV6-5 and TRBJ1-2; D remains ambiguous. This CDR3 is built from 14 residues. Per germline, CDR1 MNHEY and CDR2 SVGAGI. Trimming stripped 2 bases from V and 4 bases from J, with 11 bases between. The CDR3 is CASSYNSAPYGYTF. The CDR3 nucleotides read TGTGCCAGCAGTTACAACAGCGCGCCCTATGGCTACACCTTC.

In this sample, this clonotype turned up once. The rearrangement joins TRBV5-1 to TRBJ2-2; tentative D call: TRBD1 (6 bases). Per germline, CDR1 SGHRS and CDR2 YFSETQ. Trimming took 1 base from V and 2 from J, leaving 12 bases between them. The CDR3 spans 16 residues. This CDR3 reads CASSLSGQINTGELFF. The CDR3 DNA is TGCGCCAGCAGCTTGTCCGGACAGATTAACACCGGGGAGCTGTTTTTT.

This clonotype was recorded a few times. The chain links TRBV10-1 to TRBJ2-1; TRBD2 matches 9 bases. The CDR3 is 16 amino acids. V trimming: 2 bases; J trimming: 6 bases; junction bases outside the gene matches: 8. Looked up from germline, CDR1 is WNHNN and CDR2 is SYGVQD (reference sequence). CDR3 protein: CASSESLAGESNEQFF. As DNA, the CDR3 is TGCGCCAGCAGTGAGAGTTTAGCGGGAGAATCCAATGAGCAGTTCTTC.

The chain recombines TRBV7-9 with TRBJ2-3; D is unresolved. Looked up from germline, CDR1 is SEHNR and CDR2 is FQNEAQ (reference sequence). V was cut by 3 bases and J by 6 bases, with 7 bases left in between. The CDR3 has 12 residues. CDR3 sequence: CASSFGRDTQYF. CDR3 coding DNA: TGTGCCAGCAGCTTCGGCAGGGATACGCAGTATTTT.

The gene calls are TRBV27 and TRBJ2-6, with D maybe TRBD1 (5 bases). This CDR3 contains 15 residues. The germline V gene has CDR1 MNHEY and CDR2 SMNVEV (reference sequence). V shed 5 bases and J shed 0 bases, with 8 bases lying between them. CDR3 coding DNA: TGTGCCAGCAGTCCTAGGGGCTCTGGGGCCAACGTCCTGACTTTC. The encoded protein is CASSPRGSGANVLTF.

This clonotype came up many times. The chain joins TRBV7-9 to TRBJ2-3; D gene unclear. V shed 1 base and J shed 4 bases, with 9 bases lying between them. This CDR3 region has 14 residues. From germline, CDR1 is SEHNR and CDR2 FQNEAQ (reference sequence). The CDR3: CASSLEVGPDTQYF. The CDR3 DNA sequence: TGTGCCAGCAGCTTAGAGGTCGGACCAGATACGCAGTATTTT.

In its sample, this clonotype was seen a few times. V is TRBV20-1 and J is TRBJ2-3; D call uncertain. The V and J ends lost 4 bases and 1 base respectively, with 3 bases between them. This CDR3 region has 11 residues. Germline V gives CDR1 DFQATT, CDR2 SNEGSKA (reference sequence). DNA for the CDR3: TGCAGTGCTAAACGCACAGATACGCAGTATTTT. Protein product: CSAKRTDTQYF.

This clonotype was found many times. The gene calls are TRBV7-2 and TRBJ2-7, with no clear D. Germline V CDR1 and CDR2: SGHTA, FQGNSA. CDR3 length: 14 residues. The ends were cut back, 4 bases at V and 3 bases at J, with 13 bases in the middle. The CDR3 DNA follows: TGTGCCAGCAGCTCGTTTGAAGCAAACTACGAGCAGTACTTC. It is translated as CASSSFEANYEQYF. The complete variable domain, with remaining parts taken from reference TRBV7-2 and TRBJ2-7, reads GAGVSQSPSNKVTEKGKDVELRCDPISGHTALYWYRQSLGQGLEFLIYFQGNSAPDKSGLPSDRFSAERTGGSVSTLTIQRTQQEDSAVYLCASSSFEANYEQYFGPGTRLTVT.

This clonotype was seen once. This chain connects TRBV12-3 or TRBV12-4 to TRBJ1-6; 12 bases agree with TRBD1. Trimming removed 6 bases from V and 10 bases from J; junction bases left unmatched: 4. The CDR3 sequence is 14 residues long. CDR3 in DNA: TGTGCCAGCAGCCGGGACAGGGGGCTCTCACCCCTCCACTTT. Translation gives CASSRDRGLSPLHF.

Remarks on this clonotype: The junction shows a germline mismatch at one end, possibly a read error. The chain couples TRBV4-2 to TRBJ1-5; D is undetermined. This CDR3 has 15 residues. The germline gives CDR1 LGHNA, CDR2 YNFKEQ. The CDR3 protein is CGSRMTDGSNQPQRF. The CDR3 DNA follows: TGTGGCAGCAGAATGACGGACGGTAGCAATCAGCCCCAGCGTTTT.

The gene calls are TRBV10-2 and TRBJ2-5; the D is unclear. Trimming stripped 3 bases from V and 4 bases from J, with 9 bases between. There are 13 residues in the CDR3. Germline-derived CDR1 and CDR2 are WSHSY and SAAADI. The CDR3 loop is CASSEWDLETQYF. The CDR3 DNA reads as TGCGCCAGCAGTGAATGGGATTTAGAGACCCAGTACTTC.

V usage is TRBV25-1 and J usage is TRBJ2-5; D might be TRBD2 (6 bases). Trimming removed 7 bases from V and 6 bases from J, with 18 bases in between. This CDR3 contains 14 residues. Per the germline V gene, CDR1 is MGHDK and CDR2 is SYGVNS. The chain's CDR3 is CASMRPGTGQTQYF. The CDR3 DNA sequence: TGTGCCAGCATGAGACCCGGGACTGGTCAGACCCAGTACTTC.

On this clonotype itself: At one end, the junction sequence differs from germline, possibly due to a read error. V and J are TRBV2 and TRBJ2-5, with a tentative D call TRBD1 (6 bases). CDR1 is SNHLY and CDR2 is FYNNEI in the germline V gene. This CDR3 is 12 amino acids long. The DNA of the CDR3 is TGTGCCTGCAGGGGAGATCAAGAGACCCAGTACTTC. Amino acid sequence: CACRGDQETQYF.

The CDR3 sequence: CASSLGAGYGYTF. CDR3 bases: TGTGCCAGCAGTTTGGGGGCCGGCTATGGCTACACCTTC. The J gene is TRBJ1-2, the V gene TRBV7-9, with a tentative D call TRBD1 (6 bases). Germline CDR1 is SEHNR and CDR2 is FQNEAQ (reference sequence). The CDR3 length is 13 residues. V lost 6 bases and J 4 bases, leaving 12 bases between the germline ends.

By proportion, this clonotype is medium-sized. The V call is TRBV7-9, the J call TRBJ2-5; D unclear. The germline V gene encodes CDR1 SEHNR and CDR2 FQNEAQ (reference sequence). This CDR3 region has 11 residues. Trimming removed 1 base at V and 7 bases at J, with 4 bases between. The CDR3 coding sequence is TGTGCCAGCAGCTTAGGGATGACCCAGTACTTC. It yields the protein CASSLGMTQYF.

This clonotype has a handful of counts. The chain is built from TRBV9 and TRBJ2-1, with TRBD2 matching 11 bases. This CDR3 comprises 15 residues. With V trimmed by 3 bases and J by 3 bases, 2 bases remained unmatched. CDR1 SGDLS and CDR2 YYNGEE come from the germline V gene. CDR3 amino acids: CASSDTSGGYNEQFF. The CDR3, as DNA: TGTGCCAGCAGCGATACTAGCGGGGGCTACAATGAGCAGTTCTTC.